Below, 3 T cell receptor beta chains from the same sample are listed, as sequenced in a study of OX40 agonist ivuxolimab in advanced cancers. Assay used: immunoSEQ multiplex PCR; TCRdb lists only in-frame clones, some missing. The sample lists around 80,000 clones, approximately 83% occurring once. The source was CD4+ or CD8+ T cells sorted from blood, collected in a trial of the OX40 agonist ivuxolimab. The origin of the receptors is an adult with an advanced solid tumor such as melanoma, head and neck, liver or kidney cancer.

V gene TRBV6-5 combines with J gene TRBJ2-2, with D unclear. The germline gives CDR1 MNHEY, CDR2 SVGAGI. The CDR3 runs 16 residues. Trimming took off 0 bases at V and 0 bases at J, with 8 bases between the two ends. Here the CDR3 DNA reads TGTGCCAGCAGTTACTCCGGACCCGCGAACACCGGGGAGCTGTTTTTT. It specifies CASSYSGPANTGELFF.

The V call is TRBV5-6, the J call TRBJ2-3, with D perhaps being TRBD1 or TRBD2 (6 bases each). Germline CDR1 and CDR2: SGHDT and YYEEEE. V was pared by 4 bases and J by 0 bases, with 15 bases between. The CDR3 runs to 16 residues. The CDR3 region is CASSENGGFSTDTQYF. CDR3 bases: TGTGCCAGCAGCGAGAACGGGGGCTTTAGCACAGATACGCAGTATTTT.

The chain uses TRBV7-2 and TRBJ2-1, with TRBD2 as a possible D gene (5 bases). Per the germline V gene, CDR1 is SGHTA and CDR2 is FQGNSA. The CDR3 is 13 amino acids. Trimming removed 10 bases at V and 4 bases at J, with 14 bases between. This chain's CDR3 is CATGPRGYNEQFF. The CDR3 nucleotides are TGTGCCACCGGCCCCAGAGGGTACAATGAGCAGTTCTTC.